This T cell receptor (beta chain) was recorded in a study of response to subunit inactivated influenza vaccine. Study-wide findings and caveats: It was suggested by the authors that few new T cells are recruited by each seasonal influenza vaccination.

TCRdb recomputed calls from the RT-PCR reads with MiXCR, one row per CDR3 protein. This table holds under 800,000 distinct CDR3 sequences, around 14% found once. Germline CDR1 is SQVTM and CDR2 is ANQGSEA. This CDR3 spans 13 amino acids. This clonotype was seen a few times. What it binds is not known. A read error may account for a junction end that differs from germline. The origin of this receptor is a man in his fifties or sixties who received an inactivated influenza vaccine. Sequencing was performed on PBMCs from blood, taken 14 days before vaccination. The rearrangement uses TRBV29-1 and TRBJ1-1; tentatively, D is TRBD1 (6 bases). The CDR3 spells CSVEAHRDTEAFF. The CDR3 DNA reads as TGCAGCGTGGAAGCCCACAGGGACACTGAAGCTTTCTTT.